This TCR beta chain was recovered during a study of T cell responses to AZD1222 COVID-19 vaccine (dated by TCRdb to the early 2020s). About the full investigation: AZD1222 recipients given second doses at about 4 weeks or at about 12 weeks were pooled, since spike-specific TCR depth and breadth were not found to differ between the two schedules. A total of about 250 trial participants underwent TCR sequencing, of whom nearly 210 had received two doses of AZD1222 and roughly 26 had received two doses of the MenACWY control vaccine. Trial participants were enrolled into age subgroups of 18-55, 56-69 and 70-plus years, which contained 148, 28 and 57 TCR-sequenced participants, respectively.

V ends up 3 bases short and J 4 bases short, with an unmatched junction base count of 8. The CDR3 goes from the cysteine to the phenylalanine over 16 residues. Just CDR3 DNA is preserved here, 48 bases in frame from base 1. CDR1 SGHAT and CDR2 FQNNGV are derived from the germline V gene. The CDR3 regions of human TCRbeta chains were subjected to immunosequencing. The source study handled its data this way. Repertoire TCRs were checked for matches against a reference library of SARS-CoV-2-specific TCRs that had been generated using the MIRA antigen-specificity platform. Breadth meant the fraction of unique TCRs that were SARS-CoV-2-associated, whereas depth meant the fraction of total T cells that were SARS-CoV-2-associated. Using the MIRA data, each spike-specific TCR was assigned both to the spike region to which the TCR was reactive and to a CD4 or CD8 class. Log10-transformed breadth and depth values were compared by one-way ANOVA with Sidak's multiple comparisons tests. TCRdb took this table from immuneACCESS and kept in-frame rearrangements with V and J called. Such tables lack part of the clones; where checked against another copy, unresolved V genes explain under half of the gap, and the rest is unexplained. V, J and clone size reflect that table, while D and trimming were determined from the DNA. For this sample the table gives tens of thousands of clones, of which around 86% were detected only once. Around 24% of the sample belongs to the ten largest clones.

As to this clone: This clone's antigen is unknown. No clone much larger than this one lies a single base away; base qualities are absent.

The time point label of this sample denotes: baseline before first vaccination. Vaccinee samples were obtained from the UK trials COV001 and COV002, which included a single-blind randomized controlled phase 2/3 trial of AZD1222 (ChAdOx1 nCoV-19) in healthy adults. For TCRbeta chain sequencing, PBMC samples were collected from trial participants at day 0 and at day 28 after the second dose. Broader findings and caveats from the paper: Because no day 14 peak-response samples were available, repertoires were characterized only after the peak T cell response. The 56-69-year group was small, and its depth increase did not reach significance, likely because of low power. After two AZD1222 doses, spike-specific TCR breadth and depth were significantly higher than at day 0 and than in MenACWY recipients. Nearly half of unique spike-specific TCRs reportedly recognized epitopes outside regions mutated in the B.1.351 and B.1.1.7 variants. The whole spike protein was spanned by vaccine-associated CD4 TCRs, and dominant responses were seen in regions 160-218 and 743-854. Only six AZD1222 recipients were SARS-CoV-2 seropositive at baseline, limiting conclusions about previously exposed vaccinees. Most participants were white British and females outnumbered males, and the authors suggested that clonal diversity may have been underestimated.

Here the chain combines TRBV11-2 and TRBJ2-7; the central 11 bases match TRBD1. The material sequenced was peripheral blood, taken on day 0 of AZD1222 vaccination. The source of this sequence is an adult in good health. The CDR3 amino acid sequence is: CASSFSTGTGGYEQYF. The nucleotide sequence is given as TGTGCCAGCAGCTTTTCTACCGGGACAGGGGGGTACGAGCAGTACTTC.